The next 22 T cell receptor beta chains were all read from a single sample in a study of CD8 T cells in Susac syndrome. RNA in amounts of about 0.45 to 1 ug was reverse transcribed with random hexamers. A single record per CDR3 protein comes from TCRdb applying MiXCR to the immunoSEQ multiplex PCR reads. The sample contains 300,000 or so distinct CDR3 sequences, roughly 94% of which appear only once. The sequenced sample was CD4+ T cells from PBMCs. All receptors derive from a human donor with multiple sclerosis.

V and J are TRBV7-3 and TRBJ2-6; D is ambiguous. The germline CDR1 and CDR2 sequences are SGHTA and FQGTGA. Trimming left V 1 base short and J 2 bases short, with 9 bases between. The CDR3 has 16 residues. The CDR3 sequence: CASSLNSPTGANVLTF. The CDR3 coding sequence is TGTGCCAGCAGCTTAAATTCGCCTACTGGGGCCAACGTCCTGACTTTC.

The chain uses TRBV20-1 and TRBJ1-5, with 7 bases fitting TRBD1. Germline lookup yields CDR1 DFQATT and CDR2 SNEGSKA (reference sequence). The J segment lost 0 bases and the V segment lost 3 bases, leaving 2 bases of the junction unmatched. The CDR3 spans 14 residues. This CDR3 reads CSARNRGSNQPQHF. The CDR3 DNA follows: TGCAGTGCTAGGAACAGGGGTAGCAATCAGCCCCAGCATTTT.

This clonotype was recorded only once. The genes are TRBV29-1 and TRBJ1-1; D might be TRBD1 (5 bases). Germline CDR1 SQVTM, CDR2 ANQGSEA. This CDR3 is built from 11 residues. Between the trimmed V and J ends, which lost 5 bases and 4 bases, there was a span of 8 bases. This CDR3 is CSVPGITEAFF. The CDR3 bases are TGCAGCGTTCCAGGGATCACTGAAGCTTTCTTT.

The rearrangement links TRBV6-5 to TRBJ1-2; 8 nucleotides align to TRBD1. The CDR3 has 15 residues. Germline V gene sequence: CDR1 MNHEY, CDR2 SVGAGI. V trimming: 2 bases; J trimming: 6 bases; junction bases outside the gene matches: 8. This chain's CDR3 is CASSYGPDREDGYTF. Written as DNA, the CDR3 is TGTGCCAGCAGTTACGGGCCGGACAGGGAAGATGGCTACACCTTC.

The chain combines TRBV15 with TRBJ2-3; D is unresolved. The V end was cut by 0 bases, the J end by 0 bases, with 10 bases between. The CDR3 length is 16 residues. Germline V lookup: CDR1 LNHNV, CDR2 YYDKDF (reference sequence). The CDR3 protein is CATSRELPPSTDTQYF. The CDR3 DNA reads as TGTGCCACCAGCAGAGAATTACCCCCTAGCACAGATACGCAGTATTTT.

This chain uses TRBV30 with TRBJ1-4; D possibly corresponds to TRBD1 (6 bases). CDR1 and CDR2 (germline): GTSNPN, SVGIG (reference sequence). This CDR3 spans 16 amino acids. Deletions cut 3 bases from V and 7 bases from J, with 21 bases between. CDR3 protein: CAWSHLSPLQGEKLFF. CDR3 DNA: TGTGCCTGGAGCCACCTCTCACCCCTACAGGGTGAAAAACTGTTTTTT.

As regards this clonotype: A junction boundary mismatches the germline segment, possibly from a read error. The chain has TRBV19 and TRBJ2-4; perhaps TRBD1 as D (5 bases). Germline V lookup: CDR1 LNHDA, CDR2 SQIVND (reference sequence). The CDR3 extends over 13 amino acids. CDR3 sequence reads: CASSIDRRGRVDF. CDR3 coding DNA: TGTGCCAGTAGTATAGATCGTCGTGGCAGGGTAGACTTC.

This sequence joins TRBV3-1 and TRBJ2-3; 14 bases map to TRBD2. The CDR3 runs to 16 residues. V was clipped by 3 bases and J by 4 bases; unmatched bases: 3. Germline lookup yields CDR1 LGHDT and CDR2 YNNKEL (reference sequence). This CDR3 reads CASSQPGLAGADTQYF. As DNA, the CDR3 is TGTGCCAGCAGCCAGCCGGGACTAGCGGGGGCAGATACGCAGTATTTT.

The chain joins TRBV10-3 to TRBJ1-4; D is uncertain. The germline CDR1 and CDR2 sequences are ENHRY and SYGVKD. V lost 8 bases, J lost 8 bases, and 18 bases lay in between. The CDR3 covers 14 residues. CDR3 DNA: TGTGCCATCGGAGAAGGAGGGTCAAAAGAAAAACTGTTTTTT. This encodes CAIGEGGSKEKLFF.

DNA of the CDR3: TGTGCCAGCAGCCCTCGGGGGAGTAGCGGGGGCAGGTCCTACAATGAGCAGTTCTTC. It codes for CASSPRGSSGGRSYNEQFF. The V gene is TRBV7-9, the J gene TRBJ2-1; TRBD2 agrees at 9 bases. Germline assignment: CDR1 SEHNR and CDR2 FQNEAQ (reference sequence). This CDR3 has 19 amino acids. Trimming cost V 5 bases and J 1 base; bases outside gene matches: 15.

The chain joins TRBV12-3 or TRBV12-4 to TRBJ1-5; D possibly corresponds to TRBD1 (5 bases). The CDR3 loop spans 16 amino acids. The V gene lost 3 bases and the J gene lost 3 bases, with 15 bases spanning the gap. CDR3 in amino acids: CASSFRGELINQPQHF. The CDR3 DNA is TGTGCCAGCAGTTTTCGGGGGGAGTTGATCAATCAGCCCCAGCATTTT.

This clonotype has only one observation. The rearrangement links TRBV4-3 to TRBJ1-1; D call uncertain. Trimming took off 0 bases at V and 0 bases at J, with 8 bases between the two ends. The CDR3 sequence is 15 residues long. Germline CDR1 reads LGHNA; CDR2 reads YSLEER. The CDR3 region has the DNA TGCGCCAGCAGCCAAGAGGTCGTCATGAACACTGAAGCTTTCTTT. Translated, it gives CASSQEVVMNTEAFF.

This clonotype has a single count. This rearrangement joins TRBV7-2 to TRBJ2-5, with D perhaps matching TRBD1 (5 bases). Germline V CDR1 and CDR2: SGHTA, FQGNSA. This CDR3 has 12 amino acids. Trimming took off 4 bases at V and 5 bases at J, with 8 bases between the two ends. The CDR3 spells CASSWGTETQYF. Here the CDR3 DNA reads TGTGCCAGCAGCTGGGGCACGGAGACCCAGTACTTC.

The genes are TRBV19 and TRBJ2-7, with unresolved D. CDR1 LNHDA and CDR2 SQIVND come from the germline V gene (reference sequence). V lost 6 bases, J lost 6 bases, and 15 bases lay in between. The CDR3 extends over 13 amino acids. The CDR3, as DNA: TGTGCCAGTAGCGTCAGCTCGGGTACCGAGCAGTACTTC. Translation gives CASSVSSGTEQYF.

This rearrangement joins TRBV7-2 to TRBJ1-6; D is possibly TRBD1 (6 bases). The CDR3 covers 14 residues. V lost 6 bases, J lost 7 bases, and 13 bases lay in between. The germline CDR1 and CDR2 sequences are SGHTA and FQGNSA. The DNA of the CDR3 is TGTGCCAGCAGAGGACAGCCTATCAATTCACCCCTCCACTTT. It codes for CASRGQPINSPLHF.

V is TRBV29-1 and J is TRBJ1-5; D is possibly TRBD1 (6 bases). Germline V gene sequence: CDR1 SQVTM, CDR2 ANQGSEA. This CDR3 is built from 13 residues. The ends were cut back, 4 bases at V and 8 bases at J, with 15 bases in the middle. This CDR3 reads CSVVEGGREPQHF. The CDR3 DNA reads TGCAGCGTTGTCGAAGGGGGGCGGGAGCCCCAGCATTTT.

The CDR3 is CASSVGGLATLTDTQYF. The CDR3 nucleotides read TGTGCCAGCAGCGTAGGGGGACTAGCAACCTTAACAGATACGCAGTATTTT. The chain links TRBV9 to TRBJ2-3; 9 bases are a match to TRBD2. Germline CDR1 and CDR2: SGDLS and YYNGEE. The CDR3 covers 17 residues. Losses at the gene ends were 0 bases for V and 3 bases for J; bases not matched to a gene: 8. Variable domain in full (rest from reference TRBV9 and TRBJ2-3): DSGVTQTPKHLITATGQRVTLRCSPRSGDLSVYWYQQSLDQGLQFLIQYYNGEERAKGNILERFSAQQFPDLHSELNLSSLELGDSALYFCASSVGGLATLTDTQYFGPGTRLTVL.

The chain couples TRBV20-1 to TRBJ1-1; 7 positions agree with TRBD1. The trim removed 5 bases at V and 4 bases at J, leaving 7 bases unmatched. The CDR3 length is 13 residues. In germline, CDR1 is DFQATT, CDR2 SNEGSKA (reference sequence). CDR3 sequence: CSAPRQGGTEAFF. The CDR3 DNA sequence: TGCAGTGCTCCCCGACAGGGAGGCACTGAAGCTTTCTTT.

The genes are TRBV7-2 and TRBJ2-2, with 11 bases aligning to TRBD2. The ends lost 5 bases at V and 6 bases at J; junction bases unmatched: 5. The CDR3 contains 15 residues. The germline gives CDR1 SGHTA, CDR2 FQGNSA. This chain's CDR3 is CASSPTSGSPGELFF. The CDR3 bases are TGTGCCAGCAGCCCTACTAGCGGGAGCCCCGGGGAGCTGTTTTTT.

Here the CDR3 reads CSATADRGDGYTF. CDR3 DNA sequence: TGCAGCGCCACCGCTGACAGGGGGGACGGCTACACCTTC. The rearrangement links TRBV29-1 to TRBJ1-2; 9 bases align to TRBD1. The CDR3 has 13 amino acids. With 7 bases clipped from V and 8 bases from J, the junction kept 11 bases outside the gene matches. CDR1 is SQVTM and CDR2 is ANQGSEA in the germline V gene.

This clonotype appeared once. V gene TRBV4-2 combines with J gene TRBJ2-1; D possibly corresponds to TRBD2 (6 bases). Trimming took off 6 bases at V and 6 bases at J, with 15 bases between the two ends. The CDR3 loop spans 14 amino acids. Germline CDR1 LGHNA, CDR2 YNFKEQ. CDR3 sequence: CASRPGPGGNEQFF. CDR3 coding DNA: TGTGCCAGCAGACCGGGACCCGGGGGCAATGAGCAGTTCTTC.

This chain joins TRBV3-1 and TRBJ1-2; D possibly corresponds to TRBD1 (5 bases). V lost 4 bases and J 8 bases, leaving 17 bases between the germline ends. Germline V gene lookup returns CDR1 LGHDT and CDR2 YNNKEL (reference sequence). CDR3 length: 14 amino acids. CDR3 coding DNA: TGTGCCAGCAGCCTACAATGGGGCAGGGACGGCTACACCTTC. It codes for CASSLQWGRDGYTF.